The present entry profiles one T cell receptor (beta chain) with its context. The antigen is not known. Sequenced by immunoSEQ multiplex PCR; TCRdb stores in-frame clones only, minus some. The sample records about 400,000 clones, around nine tenths being singletons. The source of the sample is a study of Ad26.COV2.S vaccination and SARS-CoV-2 variants. Findings of the study overall: Relative to placebo recipients, vaccine recipients exhibited elevated spike-specific TCR breadth.

Treatment meaning: over 15 received Ad26.COV2.S at low or high dose, single or two shots; about 5 received placebo; per-sample allocation not given. Specimens were obtained on day 63 following the first vaccine or placebo injection. A Boston donor was an adult aged 18-55 years. The length of the CDR3 is 15 residues. V lost 4 bases and J 2 bases, leaving 15 bases between the germline ends. Germline V gene data show CDR1 as SGHAT and CDR2 as FQNNGV. This receptor was obtained from a person aged 18 to 59 who received the Ad26.COV2.S COVID-19 vaccine or a placebo. The chain employs TRBV11-2 and TRBJ2-7; the D gene is possibly TRBD2 (6 bases). The sample consisted of peripheral blood, taken in a trial of Ad26.COV2.S vaccine versus placebo. The CDR3 DNA reads as TGTGCCAGCAGCTCCATACACGGGGGTCCCTACGAGCAGTACTTC. The encoded protein is CASSSIHGGPYEQYF.